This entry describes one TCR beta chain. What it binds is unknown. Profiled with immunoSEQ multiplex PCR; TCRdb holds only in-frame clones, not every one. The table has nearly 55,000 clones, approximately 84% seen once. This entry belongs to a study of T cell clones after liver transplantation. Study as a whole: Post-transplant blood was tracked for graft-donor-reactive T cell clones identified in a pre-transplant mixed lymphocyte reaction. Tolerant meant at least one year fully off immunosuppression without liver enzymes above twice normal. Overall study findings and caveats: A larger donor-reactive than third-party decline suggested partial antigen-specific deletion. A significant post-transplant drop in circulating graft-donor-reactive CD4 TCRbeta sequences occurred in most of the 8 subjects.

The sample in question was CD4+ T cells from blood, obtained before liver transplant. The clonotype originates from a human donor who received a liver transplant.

Written as DNA, the CDR3 is TGTGCCAGCAGTTCAACCTTCGCACAGGGAAACTACGAGCAGTACTTC. Amino acids: CASSSTFAQGNYEQYF. The chain combines TRBV28 with TRBJ2-7; D possibly corresponds to TRBD1 (6 bases). Germline V lookup: CDR1 MDHEN, CDR2 SYDVKM. This CDR3 is 16 amino acids long. Between the trimmed V and J ends, which lost 4 bases and 3 bases, there was a span of 19 bases.